This T cell receptor (beta chain) came from a study of T cells after yellow fever vaccination. CDR1 and CDR2 (germline): MDHEN, SYDVKM. Trimming removed 7 bases at V and 4 bases at J, with 19 bases between. The CDR3 has 15 residues. MiXCR, run by TCRdb on the 5' RACE reads, gives a single entry per CDR3 protein. This table has 350,000 to 550,000 distinct CDR3 sequences, around 20% appearing once. The chain employs TRBV28 and TRBJ1-2; a weak D match, TRBD1 (6 bases). The TCR originated in a man younger than 35 who received the YFV17D yellow fever vaccine. The sequenced sample was PBMCs, obtained before the yellow fever booster vaccination. CDR3 DNA sequence: TGTGCCAGCACTAAGTACCGGGACATTCCCTATGGCTACACCTTC. It specifies CASTKYRDIPYGYTF.